This TCR beta chain is drawn from a study of T cells in Graves' hyperthyroidism and ophthalmopathy. V was trimmed by 2 bases and J by 2 bases, leaving 13 bases between them. The CDR3 is 16 residues long. CDR1 ENHRY and CDR2 SYGVKD come from the germline V gene. RNA transcripts yielded amplified TCR beta CDR3 regions. Primed by the HTBI set, a first-round RT-PCR was run on the TCR CDR3. MiXCR, run by TCRdb on the multiplex PCR reads, gives a single entry per CDR3 protein. The sample holds about 96,000 distinct CDR3 sequences, about 51% seen once. This clonotype has a single count. The specimen sequenced was blood. This receptor was identified in a woman aged 40 to 49 with Graves' hyperthyroidism. The J gene is TRBJ1-5, the V gene TRBV10-3; D gene unclear. The CDR3: CAISEALLAGNQPQHF. CDR3 coding DNA: TGTGCCATCAGTGAGGCCCTGCTGGCGGGCAATCAGCCCCAGCATTTT.